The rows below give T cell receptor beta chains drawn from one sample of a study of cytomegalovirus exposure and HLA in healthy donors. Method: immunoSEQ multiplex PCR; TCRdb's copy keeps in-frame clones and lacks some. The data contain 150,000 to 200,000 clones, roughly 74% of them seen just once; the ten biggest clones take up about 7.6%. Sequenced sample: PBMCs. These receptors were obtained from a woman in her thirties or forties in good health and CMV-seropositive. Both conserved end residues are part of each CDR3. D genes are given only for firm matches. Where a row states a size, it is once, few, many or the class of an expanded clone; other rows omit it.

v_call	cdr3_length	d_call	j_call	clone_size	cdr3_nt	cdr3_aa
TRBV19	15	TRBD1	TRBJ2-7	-	TGTGCCAGTAGTATAGTCGGGACAGGGGCCTACGAGCAGTACTTC	CASSIVGTGAYEQYF
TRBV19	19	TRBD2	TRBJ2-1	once	TGTGCCAGTAGTACTAAAGGGGGGACTAGCGGGGATGGGGACAATGAGCAGTTCTTC	CASSTKGGTSGDGDNEQFF
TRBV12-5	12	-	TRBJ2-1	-	TGTGCTAGTGGTTTGGTACAGCAAGAGCAGTTCTTC	CASGLVQQEQFF
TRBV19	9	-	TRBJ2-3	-	TGTGCCAGTAGGGCTACGCAGTATTTT	CASRATQYF
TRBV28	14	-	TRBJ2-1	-	TGTGCCAGCAGTCCCCAGGACAGCTACAATGAGCAGTTCTTC	CASSPQDSYNEQFF
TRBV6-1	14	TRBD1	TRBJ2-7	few	TGTGCCAGCAGGGACAGGACAGGGGGGCTCGAGCAGTACTTC	CASRDRTGGLEQYF
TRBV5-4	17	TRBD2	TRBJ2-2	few	TGTGCCAGCAGCGCAGGACTAGCGGGAGCAGGGACCGGGGAGCTGTTTTTT	CASSAGLAGAGTGELFF
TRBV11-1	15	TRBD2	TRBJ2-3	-	TGTGCCAGCAGCCTTAGCGGGAGCCATCGAGATACGCAGTATTTT	CASSLSGSHRDTQYF
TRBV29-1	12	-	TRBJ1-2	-	TGCAGCGCCCAACAGGGACGCTATGGCTACACCTTC	CSAQQGRYGYTF
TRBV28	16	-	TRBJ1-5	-	TGTGCCAGCACCCGTCAGGGGCACTATAGCAATCAGCCCCAGCATTTT	CASTRQGHYSNQPQHF
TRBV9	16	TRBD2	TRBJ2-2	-	TGTGCCAGCAGCGTAGCCGGGAGGACCAACACCGGGGAGCTGTTTTTT	CASSVAGRTNTGELFF
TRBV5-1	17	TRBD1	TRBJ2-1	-	TGCGCCAGCAGCTCTCACACAGGGGGACAGCGCTACAATGAGCAGTTCTTC	CASSSHTGGQRYNEQFF